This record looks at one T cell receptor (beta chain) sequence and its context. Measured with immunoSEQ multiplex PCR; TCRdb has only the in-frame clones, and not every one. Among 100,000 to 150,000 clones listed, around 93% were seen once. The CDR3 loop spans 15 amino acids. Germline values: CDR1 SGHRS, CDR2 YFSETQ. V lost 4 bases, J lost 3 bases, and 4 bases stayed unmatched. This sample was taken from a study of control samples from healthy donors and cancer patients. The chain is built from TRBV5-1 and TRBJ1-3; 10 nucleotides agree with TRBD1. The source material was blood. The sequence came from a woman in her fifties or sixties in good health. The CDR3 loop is CASSPGTGVGNTIYF. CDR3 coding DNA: TGCGCCAGCAGCCCAGGGACAGGGGTTGGAAACACCATATATTTT.